These 4 T cell receptor beta chains originate from one sample sequenced in a study of a mutant IDH1 vaccine in newly diagnosed glioma. TCRdb keeps only in-frame clones here, not all; method: immunoSEQ multiplex PCR. The sample shows 84,000 or so clones, roughly four fifths of them seen only once. Time point: week 47, end of study. Vaccination comprised doses that each held 300 ug of mutant IDH1 20-mer peptide, plus topical imiquimod. Their recognized antigens are unknown. This specimen consisted of PBMCs, obtained from a glioma patient whose treatment included an IDH1 peptide vaccine. These receptors all stem from a man aged 40-55 years with glioma.

The genes are TRBV7-2 and TRBJ2-3, with 11 nucleotides matching TRBD2. V lost 5 bases, J lost 2 bases, and 9 bases stayed unmatched. CDR3 length: 17 amino acids. Germline V gene data show CDR1 as SGHTA and CDR2 as FQGNSA. CDR3 DNA sequence: TGTGCCAGCAGCCTCCGAAGTAGCGGGGGGGCCACAGATACGCAGTATTTT. Residues: CASSLRSSGGATDTQYF.

The chain recombines TRBV5-4 with TRBJ2-3, with 11 bases matching TRBD1. From germline, CDR1 is SGHNT and CDR2 YYREEE (reference sequence). The junction had 8 bases not matched to a gene; V was cut back by 4 bases and J by 4 bases. The CDR3 contains 16 residues. CDR3 DNA sequence: TGTGCCAGCAGCCGAATGGACAGGGGGCGCGCAGATACGCAGTATTTT. Encoded protein: CASSRMDRGRADTQYF.

The V gene is TRBV19, the J gene TRBJ1-2; 9 nucleotides line up with TRBD1. This CDR3 comprises 16 residues. The V gene end was trimmed by 7 bases and the J gene end by 5 bases; junction bases not matched to a gene: 14. Germline loops: CDR1 LNHDA, CDR2 SQIVND (reference sequence). CDR3 region: CASTKSTGGTWYGYTF. The DNA of the CDR3 is TGTGCCAGTACCAAATCGACAGGGGGGACGTGGTATGGCTACACCTTC.

The V gene is TRBV4-2, the J gene TRBJ1-4; D possibly corresponds to TRBD1 (6 bases). Trimming cost V 5 bases and J 7 bases, with 14 bases left between them. Germline lookup yields CDR1 LGHNA and CDR2 YNFKEQ. The CDR3 runs to 14 residues. In nucleotides, the CDR3 is TGTGCCAGCAGCATGACAGGAGGGGGTGAAAAACTGTTTTTT. It specifies CASSMTGGGEKLFF.